This passage covers 27 T cell receptor beta chains from one sample sequenced in a study of shared clonotypes between healthy human individuals. The data were produced by immunoSEQ multiplex PCR, yet TCRdb's version contains in-frame clones alone and is incomplete. The sample carries roughly 1.4 million clones, approximately 98.5% recorded once. Sequenced material: naive CD4+ T cells sorted from blood. Documented subset: CD45RA+ positively selected. These receptors originate from a man aged 30 to 39 in good health.

This clone appeared once. The chain joins TRBV7-9 to TRBJ2-5, with 9 bases matching TRBD2. CDR3 length equals 18 residues. With 1 base clipped from V and 2 bases from J, the junction kept 11 bases outside the gene matches. CDR1 SEHNR and CDR2 FQNEAQ come from the germline V gene (reference sequence). As DNA, the CDR3 is TGTGCCAGCAGCTTAGGGGTAGCGGGAGTAGGTTATCAAGAGACCCAGTACTTC. Amino acids: CASSLGVAGVGYQETQYF.

The gene calls are TRBV5-4 and TRBJ1-2; 9 nucleotides agree with TRBD1. V gave up 0 bases and J gave up 2 bases; unmatched junction bases: 11. The CDR3 is 18 amino acids. Germline V gives CDR1 SGHNT, CDR2 YYREEE (reference sequence). The DNA of the CDR3 is TGTGCCAGCAGCTTGGGCGGTGAACAGGGGGCGCTGAACTATGGCTACACCTTC. This codes for CASSLGGEQGALNYGYTF.

The genes are TRBV15 and TRBJ2-3; possible D gene TRBD2, 5 bases. The CDR3 sequence is 18 residues long. Germline V CDR1 and CDR2: LNHNV, YYDKDF (reference sequence). V dropped 1 base and J dropped 2 bases, with 19 bases sitting between them. The CDR3 loop is CATSRVRAGRTFTDTQYF. The CDR3 DNA reads as TGTGCCACCAGCAGAGTACGCGCTGGCCGGACTTTCACAGATACGCAGTATTTT.

V usage is TRBV4-3 and J usage is TRBJ2-2; TRBD1 aligns across 10 bases. Germline assignment: CDR1 LGHNA and CDR2 YSLEER. The CDR3 spans 19 residues. Trimming at V came to 10 bases and at J to 3 bases, leaving 20 bases not matched to a gene. Written as DNA, the CDR3 is TGCGCCACCGTACCTCCCGAGACAGGGGGCTATCGGTACACCGGGGAGCTGTTTTTT. Translating it yields CATVPPETGGYRYTGELFF.

The CDR3: CASSLAGWGAHQETQYF. The CDR3 DNA is TGTGCCAGCAGCTTAGCCGGTTGGGGCGCCCATCAAGAGACCCAGTACTTC. The genes are TRBV7-6 and TRBJ2-5; TRBD1 is a possible D gene (5 bases). V lost 0 bases and J lost 2, with 16 bases in between. The CDR3 totals 17 residues. Germline assignment: CDR1 SGHVS and CDR2 FNYEAQ.

The chain recombines TRBV19 with TRBJ2-7; a weak D match, TRBD2 (6 bases). V gave up 5 bases and J gave up 2 bases, with 10 bases separating them. The CDR3 totals 13 residues. The germline V gene has CDR1 LNHDA and CDR2 SQIVND (reference sequence). CDR3 in amino acids: CASSSGTPYEQYF. The CDR3, as DNA: TGTGCCAGTAGTTCCGGGACTCCCTACGAGCAGTACTTC.

V gene TRBV7-9 combines with J gene TRBJ2-7; D perhaps matches TRBD1 (5 bases). Between the trimmed V and J ends, which lost 1 base and 3 bases, there was a span of 10 bases. The germline CDR1 and CDR2 sequences are SEHNR and FQNEAQ (reference sequence). This CDR3 contains 14 residues. DNA of the CDR3: TGTGCCAGCAGCTTAGAACAGGTCAGCTACGAGCAGTACTTC. This encodes CASSLEQVSYEQYF.

The V and J genes are TRBV18 and TRBJ2-3, with D perhaps assigned TRBD1 or TRBD2 (5 bases each). Germline V gene lookup returns CDR1 KGHSH and CDR2 LQKENI. The CDR3 consists of 17 residues. Trimming left V 1 base short and J 0 bases short, with 14 bases between. The CDR3 here is CASSPQWGGSSTDTQYF. The DNA for the CDR3 is TGTGCCAGCTCACCACAGTGGGGCGGGTCTAGCACAGATACGCAGTATTTT.

The gene calls are TRBV6-5 and TRBJ1-1, with D possibly matching TRBD1 (5 bases). V was trimmed by 0 bases and J by 0 bases, leaving 11 bases between them. This CDR3 region has 16 residues. Germline assignment: CDR1 MNHEY and CDR2 SVGAGI. Here the CDR3 DNA reads TGTGCCAGCAGTTACTCTCTCGCAGGGTTGAACACTGAAGCTTTCTTT. Translating it yields CASSYSLAGLNTEAFF.

The chain couples TRBV7-9 to TRBJ2-3; D might be TRBD1 (5 bases). V was cut by 4 bases and J by 1 base, with 15 bases left in between. CDR1 and CDR2 (germline): SEHNR, FQNEAQ (reference sequence). The CDR3 length is 16 residues. Here the CDR3 reads CASSSPSQGGTDTQYF. The CDR3, as DNA: TGTGCCAGCAGCTCGCCGTCTCAGGGTGGCACAGATACGCAGTATTTT.

The chain employs TRBV2 and TRBJ2-5; 7 bases fit TRBD1. CDR1 is SNHLY and CDR2 is FYNNEI in the germline V gene. CDR3 length equals 13 residues. V was clipped by 5 bases and J by 2 bases; unmatched bases: 2. The CDR3 reads CASSWDRQETQYF. DNA for the CDR3: TGTGCCAGCAGTTGGGACAGACAAGAGACCCAGTACTTC.

V usage is TRBV5-6 and J usage is TRBJ1-5; D unclear. This CDR3 has 15 residues. V gave up 4 bases and J gave up 5 bases, with 16 bases separating them. The V gene's germline CDR1 is SGHDT and CDR2 YYEEEE. CDR3 sequence (DNA): TGTGCCAGCAGCCCTAGCCTAGACTGGGATCAGCCCCAGCATTTT. Translating gives CASSPSLDWDQPQHF.

The chain joins TRBV7-3 to TRBJ2-1; no definite D call. The CDR3 runs 16 residues. Trimming removed 2 bases from V and 0 bases from J, with 11 bases in between. The germline CDR1 and CDR2 sequences are SGHTA and FQGTGA. The CDR3 region is CASSLVGSSSYNEQFF. The CDR3, as DNA: TGTGCCAGCAGCTTAGTAGGTTCATCCTCCTACAATGAGCAGTTCTTC.

This clone was seen once. The CDR3 DNA follows: TGTGCCAGCAGTTTAGAGTGGACTATAATCTACGAGCAGTACTTC. It translates to CASSLEWTIIYEQYF. The chain combines TRBV28 with TRBJ2-7; D possibly corresponds to TRBD2 (6 bases). The CDR3 totals 15 residues. Per germline, CDR1 MDHEN and CDR2 SYDVKM. Trimming took off 2 bases at V and 3 bases at J, with 14 bases between the two ends.

This clone was seen only once. The V call is TRBV5-5, the J call TRBJ2-2; a possible D gene is TRBD2 (5 bases). Per germline, CDR1 SGHKS and CDR2 YYEKEE (reference sequence). The CDR3 runs 14 residues. V was pared by 4 bases and J by 4 bases, with 11 bases between. The CDR3 protein is CASSRGSGTGELFF. The CDR3 region has the DNA TGTGCCAGCAGCAGAGGGAGCGGCACCGGGGAGCTGTTTTTT.

V is TRBV7-8 and J is TRBJ2-7; no clear D. The CDR3 is 13 amino acids. Deletions cut 4 bases from V and 2 bases from J, with 9 bases between. CDR1 SGHVS and CDR2 FQNEAQ come from the germline V gene. In DNA, the CDR3 is TGTGCCAGCAGCTCTCGCCGGGCCTACGAGCAGTACTTC. It codes for CASSSRRAYEQYF.

V is TRBV29-1 and J is TRBJ2-1; TRBD2 agrees at 8 bases. Trimming cost V 6 bases and J 3 bases; bases outside gene matches: 7. The germline V gene encodes CDR1 SQVTM and CDR2 ANQGSEA. CDR3 length: 14 residues. The CDR3 region is CSVRGTRDYNEQFF. CDR3 nucleotides: TGCAGCGTGCGCGGGACTAGAGACTACAATGAGCAGTTCTTC.

The chain recombines TRBV27 with TRBJ1-2; 7 bases match TRBD1. The length of the CDR3 is 14 residues. V trimming: 2 bases; J trimming: 2 bases; junction bases outside the gene matches: 2. Germline V gives CDR1 MNHEY, CDR2 SMNVEV (reference sequence). The CDR3 sequence is CASSLRGQNYGYTF. As DNA, the CDR3 is TGTGCCAGCAGTTTAAGGGGACAGAACTATGGCTACACCTTC.

The table lists this clone with a count of one. DNA of the CDR3: TGCGCCAGCAGCTCAAGGGACAGGGAGAACACCGGGGAGCTGTTTTTT. Translating gives CASSSRDRENTGELFF. J is TRBJ2-2 and V is TRBV5-1, with 9 bases aligning to TRBD1. The CDR3 has 16 amino acids. The V gene end was trimmed by 3 bases and the J gene end by 1 base; junction bases not matched to a gene: 4. Germline-derived CDR1 and CDR2 are SGHRS and YFSETQ.

This clone was picked up one time. V is TRBV18 and J is TRBJ2-1; D remains ambiguous. Between the trimmed V and J ends, which lost 4 bases and 5 bases, there was a span of 9 bases. Per the germline V gene, CDR1 is KGHSH and CDR2 is LQKENI. This CDR3 contains 13 residues. CDR3 DNA sequence: TGTGCCAGCTCACACGGACCTAACAATGAGCAGTTCTTC. Protein: CASSHGPNNEQFF.

The chain employs TRBV9 and TRBJ2-7, with D possibly being TRBD2 (6 bases). Per the germline V gene, CDR1 is SGDLS and CDR2 is YYNGEE. There are 16 residues in the CDR3. V was clipped by 4 bases and J by 0 bases, with 17 bases between them. The chain's CDR3 is CASSPKSGHSSYEQYF. The CDR3 coding sequence is TGTGCCAGCAGCCCCAAAAGCGGGCACAGCTCCTACGAGCAGTACTTC.

This sequence joins TRBV7-9 and TRBJ2-4; TRBD1 might be the D (5 bases). The CDR3 has 15 residues. V lost 2 bases, J lost 7 bases, and 15 bases lay in between. In germline, CDR1 is SEHNR, CDR2 FQNEAQ (reference sequence). The CDR3 loop is CASSLRASGANIQYF. The CDR3, as DNA: TGTGCCAGCAGCTTAAGGGCGAGTGGGGCGAACATTCAGTACTTC.

Turning to this clone: The sample holds other DNA sequences that translate to the same CDR3. J is TRBJ2-5 and V is TRBV18; tentative D call: TRBD2 (6 bases). V was shortened by 4 bases and J by 2 bases, with 8 bases between the two germline ends. This CDR3 has 13 amino acids. The germline CDR1 and CDR2 sequences are KGHSH and LQKENI. CDR3: CASSRDLQETQYF. The CDR3 region has the DNA TGTGCCAGCTCACGGGACTTACAAGAGACCCAGTACTTC.

The gene calls are TRBV7-3 and TRBJ2-2; 10 bases line up with TRBD2. Germline CDR1 is SGHTA and CDR2 is FQGTGA. J was trimmed by 1 base and V by 1 base; bases with no gene match: 6. This CDR3 has 18 amino acids. The DNA for the CDR3 is TGTGCCAGCAGCTTAATGGAACTAGCGGGGAAGAACACCGGGGAGCTGTTTTTT. Protein product: CASSLMELAGKNTGELFF.

V is TRBV7-2 and J is TRBJ2-1; D might be TRBD1 (6 bases). The CDR3 is 15 amino acids. Looked up from germline, CDR1 is SGHTA and CDR2 is FQGNSA. The V and J ends lost 5 bases and 4 bases respectively, with 15 bases between them. For the CDR3, the DNA is TGTGCCAGCAGCGAGGGGACAACCCGGTACAATGAGCAGTTCTTC. The encoded protein is CASSEGTTRYNEQFF.

J is TRBJ2-1 and V is TRBV18, with a weak D call TRBD2 (6 bases). With 0 bases removed from V and 9 bases from J, the gap between germline ends came to 9 bases. The germline CDR1 and CDR2 sequences are KGHSH and LQKENI. The CDR3 length is 13 residues. CDR3 residues: CASSPPMGGEQFF. CDR3 DNA: TGTGCCAGCTCACCACCAATGGGGGGTGAGCAGTTCTTC.

The chain has TRBV19 and TRBJ1-2, with D tentatively TRBD1 (5 bases). The CDR3 is made up of 14 amino acids. The V gene's germline CDR1 is LNHDA and CDR2 SQIVND (reference sequence). The V and J ends lost 1 base and 2 bases respectively, with 8 bases between them. The CDR3 here is CASSIVGQNYGYTF. CDR3 sequence (DNA): TGTGCCAGTAGTATAGTGGGGCAGAACTATGGCTACACCTTC.